This record concerns one T cell receptor (beta chain) sequence. The source of the sample is a study of blood T cell repertoires in COVID-19. Study as a whole: Collection of acute and convalescent COVID-19 samples took place in the United States, Italy and Spain. Sources were T cells, B-cell-depleted T cells, or PBMCs; the material itself was cDNA or gDNA.

Source study methods: The assay estimated nucleated cells by amplifying reference gene primers. Data came from immunoSEQ multiplex PCR; TCRdb stores just in-frame clones and leaves some out. D and trimming were read from the DNA, whereas the V and J calls and clone size are those reported in that table. The data show about 140,000 clones, with roughly 85% seen just once and roughly 2.9% held by the top ten. The source is a man aged 45-65 years with acute or convalescent COVID-19. The material sequenced was peripheral blood.

CDR3 coding DNA: TGTGCCAGCAGTGAGACAGGGGACGAGCAGTACTTC. It translates to CASSETGDEQYF. The gene calls are TRBV5-6 and TRBJ2-7, with TRBD1 matching over 8 bases. J lost 5 bases, V lost 5 bases, and 3 bases had no gene match. The germline gives CDR1 SGHDT, CDR2 YYEEEE. The CDR3 runs to 12 residues.